Following are 25 T cell receptor beta chains from one sample sequenced in a study of T cell clonotyping in hematopoietic cell transplantation. Sequencing used immunoSEQ multiplex PCR; TCRdb keeps in-frame clones, though not all of them. The data show 29,000 or so clones, around nine tenths seen once. The sample was PBMCs, taken 100 days after allogeneic stem cell transplant. These receptors were collected from a female patient aged 50-59 years who had an allogeneic stem cell transplant from a related donor, so the T cells may come from the graft donor. Some clones in this sample may be carry-over from other donors' samples.

The chain links TRBV6-6 to TRBJ1-6; D uncertain. Trimming left V 6 bases short and J 6 bases short, with 12 bases between. The CDR3 runs 14 residues. Germline V lookup: CDR1 MNHNY, CDR2 SVGAGI (reference sequence). CDR3 bases: TGTGCCAGCAGCGTTTCGGGCAGTAATTCACCCCTCCACTTT. Its translation: CASSVSGSNSPLHF.

The rearrangement links TRBV11-2 to TRBJ1-6; 7 nucleotides match TRBD1. The germline V gene has CDR1 SGHAT and CDR2 FQNNGV. This CDR3 comprises 16 residues. Trimming at V came to 1 base and at J to 14 bases, leaving 14 bases not matched to a gene. The DNA for the CDR3 is TGTGCCAGCAGCTTAGTTCTAGGTGACAGGGCCCCAACCCTCCACTTT. Its translation is CASSLVLGDRAPTLHF.

The J gene is TRBJ2-7, the V gene TRBV9; TRBD1 might be the D (6 bases). The V gene lost 2 bases and the J gene lost 6 bases, with 15 bases spanning the gap. The CDR3 length is 14 residues. Germline loops: CDR1 SGDLS, CDR2 YYNGEE. CDR3 DNA: TGTGCCAGCAGCGTGGACAGCCGGTGGGGCGAGCAGTACTTC. Amino acid sequence: CASSVDSRWGEQYF. The full variable domain, completed using reference TRBV9 and TRBJ2-7, is DSGVTQTPKHLITATGQRVTLRCSPRSGDLSVYWYQQSLDQGLQFLIQYYNGEERAKGNILERFSAQQFPDLHSELNLSSLELGDSALYFCASSVDSRWGEQYFGPGTRLTVT.

V and J are TRBV7-8 and TRBJ1-2; D unclear. This CDR3 contains 12 residues. The germline V and J ends were trimmed by 5 bases and 4 bases, with 8 bases remaining between them. Germline V gives CDR1 SGHVS, CDR2 FQNEAQ. This CDR3 is CASSPAVYGYTF. The CDR3 coding sequence is TGTGCCAGCAGCCCCGCCGTCTATGGCTACACCTTC.

The gene calls are TRBV7-9 and TRBJ2-7; TRBD2 is a possible D gene (6 bases). Germline CDR1 reads SEHNR; CDR2 reads FQNEAQ (reference sequence). The CDR3 has 13 residues. V dropped 1 base and J dropped 7 bases, with 11 bases sitting between them. As DNA, the CDR3 is TGTGCCAGCAGCTTAGGGGGCGGAGGGGAGCAGTACTTC. This sequence encodes CASSLGGGGEQYF.

The chain couples TRBV11-2 to TRBJ2-3; D gene ambiguous. Germline CDR1 is SGHAT and CDR2 is FQNNGV. Trimming cost V 3 bases and J 4 bases, with 14 bases left between them. The CDR3 length is 15 residues. CDR3 nucleotide sequence: TGTGCCAGCAGCTTGAACACGGCGAACGCAGATACGCAGTATTTT. The encoded protein is CASSLNTANADTQYF.

The chain employs TRBV14 and TRBJ2-5, with 7 positions matching TRBD2. V shed 0 bases, J shed 3 bases, and the junction held 4 bases outside the gene matches. This CDR3 is built from 15 residues. Per the germline V gene, CDR1 is SGHDN and CDR2 is FVKESK. The CDR3 sequence: CASSQDWTSEETQYF. CDR3 nucleotide sequence: TGTGCCAGCAGCCAAGACTGGACTAGTGAAGAGACCCAGTACTTC.

The chain recombines TRBV11-1 with TRBJ2-7, with D unresolved. The CDR3 sequence is 12 residues long. Deletions cut 6 bases from V and 0 bases from J, with 6 bases between. CDR1 is SGHAT, CDR2 FQDESV, per germline (reference sequence). The CDR3 coding sequence is TGTGCCAGCAGGCAAACCTCCTACGAGCAGTACTTC. Amino acid sequence: CASRQTSYEQYF.

The genes are TRBV5-1 and TRBJ2-2, with 9 nucleotides matching TRBD1. From germline, CDR1 is SGHRS and CDR2 YFSETQ. Losses at the gene ends were 3 bases for V and 3 bases for J; bases not matched to a gene: 3. This CDR3 is built from 15 residues. CDR3 sequence: CASSSDRGDTGELFF. Written as DNA, the CDR3 is TGCGCCAGCAGCTCGGACAGGGGAGACACCGGGGAGCTGTTTTTT.

This chain links TRBV5-5 with TRBJ1-1; D is uncertain. Trimming took off 0 bases at V and 7 bases at J, with 16 bases between the two ends. There are 15 residues in the CDR3. Germline CDR1 and CDR2: SGHKS and YYEKEE (reference sequence). CDR3 DNA: TGTGCCAGCAGCTTGGGGAAGACGGCTTGGGGTGAAGCTTTCTTT. This codes for CASSLGKTAWGEAFF.

The rearrangement joins TRBV19 to TRBJ1-2; weak D call: TRBD1 (6 bases). V dropped 5 bases and J dropped 1 base, with 17 bases sitting between them. The CDR3 is 16 residues long. Germline CDR1 and CDR2: LNHDA and SQIVND (reference sequence). The DNA for the CDR3 is TGTGCCAGTAGTTTCCGGGGGACAACTATTAACTATGGCTACACCTTC. Amino acid sequence: CASSFRGTTINYGYTF.

The rearrangement joins TRBV7-8 to TRBJ1-2; 8 bases align to TRBD1. The CDR3 has 13 residues. V was pared by 1 base and J by 12 bases, with 7 bases of the junction left unmatched. CDR1 is SGHVS, CDR2 FQNEAQ, per germline. This chain's CDR3 is CASSLGQGAGHTF. CDR3 bases: TGTGCCAGCAGCTTAGGGCAGGGGGCAGGCCACACCTTC.

The chain recombines TRBV4-1 with TRBJ1-1; the D gene is possibly TRBD1 (6 bases). From germline, CDR1 is MGHRA and CDR2 YSYEKL. The V gene lost 4 bases and the J gene lost 4 bases, with 13 bases spanning the gap. This CDR3 is built from 14 residues. The CDR3 protein is CASSPRDKGTEAFF. In DNA form, the CDR3 reads TGCGCCAGCAGCCCCAGGGACAAAGGCACTGAAGCTTTCTTT.

V is TRBV2 and J is TRBJ2-7; TRBD1 or TRBD2 may be the D gene (5 bases each). The CDR3 has 13 amino acids. The V and J ends lost 8 bases and 2 bases respectively, with 13 bases between them. Germline V gives CDR1 SNHLY, CDR2 FYNNEI. CDR3 residues: CASGGWGTYEQYF. The CDR3 DNA reads as TGTGCCAGCGGGGGTTGGGGCACCTACGAGCAGTACTTC.

The genes are TRBV15 and TRBJ2-3; D assignment may be TRBD1 or TRBD2 (5 bases each). Germline-derived CDR1 and CDR2 are LNHNV and YYDKDF (reference sequence). Trimming shortened V by 5 bases and J by 4 bases, and 16 bases separated the two germline ends. There are 15 residues in the CDR3. Here the CDR3 DNA reads TGTGCCACCAGCTTTCTGATGGGGCGGGCAGATACGCAGTATTTT. Translating it yields CATSFLMGRADTQYF.

The chain couples TRBV19 to TRBJ1-2, with D perhaps matching TRBD1 (6 bases). The length of the CDR3 is 16 residues. V lost 3 bases to trimming and J lost 0 bases, with 14 bases between them. Germline V gene lookup returns CDR1 LNHDA and CDR2 SQIVND (reference sequence). The CDR3 reads CASSIRGAGANYGYTF. DNA of the CDR3: TGTGCCAGTAGTATTCGAGGAGCAGGGGCTAACTATGGCTACACCTTC.

This clone was detected only a few times. This chain connects TRBV4-1 to TRBJ2-5, with 12 bases lining up with TRBD2. This CDR3 region has 15 residues. V shed 6 bases, J shed 3 bases, and the junction held 5 bases outside the gene matches. Looked up from germline, CDR1 is MGHRA and CDR2 is YSYEKL. CDR3 DNA sequence: TGCGCCAGCAGTACTAGCGGGGGGAACGAAGAGACCCAGTACTTC. It is translated as CASSTSGGNEETQYF.

V is TRBV6-5 and J is TRBJ1-4, with D possibly TRBD1 on 6 matching bases. This CDR3 has 15 amino acids. The V and J ends lost 0 bases and 6 bases respectively, with 11 bases between them. CDR1 and CDR2 from the germline V gene are MNHEY and SVGAGI. The CDR3 spells CASSYSGTRDEKLFF. CDR3 bases: TGTGCCAGCAGTTACTCCGGGACAAGGGATGAAAAACTGTTTTTT.

For the CDR3, the DNA is TGTGCCAGCAAGAGGGATCTTGGCTACACCTTC. Protein sequence: CASKRDLGYTF. The V gene is TRBV2, the J gene TRBJ1-2; D gene uncertain. V was trimmed by 7 bases and J by 7 bases, leaving 10 bases between them. The germline V gene has CDR1 SNHLY and CDR2 FYNNEI. The CDR3 has 11 amino acids.

This rearrangement joins TRBV12-5 to TRBJ2-7; tentative D call: TRBD2 (6 bases). The germline V gene encodes CDR1 LGHNT and CDR2 FRNRAP. The V and J ends lost 1 base and 3 bases respectively, with 13 bases between them. This CDR3 region has 15 residues. In nucleotides, the CDR3 is TGTGCTAGTGGTTTGGGTCGGGACTTCAACTACGAGCAGTACTTC. It specifies CASGLGRDFNYEQYF. The variable domain in full, completed from reference TRBV12-5 and TRBJ2-7, reads DARVTQTPRHKVTEMGQEVTMRCQPILGHNTVFWYRQTMMQGLELLAYFRNRAPLDDSGMPKDRFSAEMPDATLATLKIQPSEPRDSAVYFCASGLGRDFNYEQYFGPGTRLTVT.

The chain carries TRBV11-1 and TRBJ2-3, with D perhaps matching TRBD1 or TRBD2 (5 bases each). This CDR3 spans 13 amino acids. CDR1 SGHAT and CDR2 FQDESV come from the germline V gene (reference sequence). V was cut by 0 bases and J by 4 bases, with 5 bases left in between. This chain's CDR3 is CASSLAGPDTQYF. The CDR3, as DNA: TGTGCCAGCAGCTTAGCGGGACCAGATACGCAGTATTTT.

This chain joins TRBV30 and TRBJ1-2, with a tentative D call TRBD1 (5 bases). Trimming removed 3 bases from V and 7 bases from J, with 15 bases in between. This CDR3 comprises 13 residues. Germline assignment: CDR1 GTSNPN and CDR2 SVGIG (reference sequence). The CDR3: CAWSEGPGSGYTF. The CDR3 DNA follows: TGTGCCTGGAGCGAGGGGCCCGGGTCTGGCTACACCTTC.

The gene calls are TRBV7-9 and TRBJ2-5; 7 bases match TRBD1. Germline V gene data show CDR1 as SEHNR and CDR2 as FQNEAQ (reference sequence). The CDR3 spans 13 residues. V was clipped by 5 bases and J by 5 bases; unmatched bases: 5. This chain's CDR3 is CASSRGGGETQYF. The CDR3 nucleotides read TGTGCCAGCAGCCGAGGGGGCGGCGAGACCCAGTACTTC. Full variable domain (rest looked up from reference TRBV7-9 and TRBJ2-5): DTGVSQNPRHKITKRGQNVTFRCDPISEHNRLYWYRQTLGQGPEFLTYFQNEAQLEKSRLLSDRFSAERPKGSFSTLEIQRTEQGDSAMYLCASSRGGGETQYFGPGTRLLVL.

This clone was seen a few times. V and J are TRBV10-3 and TRBJ1-2; no clear D gene. Germline V gene sequence: CDR1 ENHRY, CDR2 SYGVKD. The CDR3 is made up of 14 amino acids. V lost 6 bases and J lost 0, with 11 bases in between. The CDR3 DNA follows: TGTGCCATCAGGCGGCAGTTAGCTAACTATGGCTACACCTTC. Protein product: CAIRRQLANYGYTF.

The chain couples TRBV10-3 to TRBJ2-3; TRBD2 agrees at 7 bases. V was clipped by 6 bases and J by 3 bases; unmatched bases: 9. Looked up from germline, CDR1 is ENHRY and CDR2 is SYGVKD. CDR3 length: 15 residues. CDR3 amino acids: CAISLLATGTDTQYF. The CDR3 DNA is TGTGCCATCAGCTTACTAGCGACGGGAACAGATACGCAGTATTTT.